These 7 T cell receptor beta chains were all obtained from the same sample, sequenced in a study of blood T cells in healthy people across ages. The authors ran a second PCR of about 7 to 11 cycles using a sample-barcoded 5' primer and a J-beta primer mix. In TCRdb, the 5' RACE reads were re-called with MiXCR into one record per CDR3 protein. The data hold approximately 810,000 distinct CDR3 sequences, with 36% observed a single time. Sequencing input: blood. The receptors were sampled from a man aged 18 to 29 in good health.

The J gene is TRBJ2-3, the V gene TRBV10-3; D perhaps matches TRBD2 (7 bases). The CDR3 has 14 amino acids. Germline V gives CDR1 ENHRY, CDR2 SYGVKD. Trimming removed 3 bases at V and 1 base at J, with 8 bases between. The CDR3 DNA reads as TGTGCCATCAGTGAAGGGGGGGGCACAGATACGCAGTATTTT. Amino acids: CAISEGGGTDTQYF.

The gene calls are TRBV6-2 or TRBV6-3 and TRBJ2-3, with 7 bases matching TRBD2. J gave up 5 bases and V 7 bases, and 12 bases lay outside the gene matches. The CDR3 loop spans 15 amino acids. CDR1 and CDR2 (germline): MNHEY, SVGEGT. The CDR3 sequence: CASISSLASKDTQYF. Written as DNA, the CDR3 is TGTGCCAGCATTAGCTCACTAGCGTCGAAAGATACGCAGTATTTT.

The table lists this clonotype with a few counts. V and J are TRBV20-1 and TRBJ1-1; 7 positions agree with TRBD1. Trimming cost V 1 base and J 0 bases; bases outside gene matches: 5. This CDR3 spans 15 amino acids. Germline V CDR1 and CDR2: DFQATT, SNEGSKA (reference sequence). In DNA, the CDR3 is TGCAGTGCTAGAGCGGGACAGCCCATGAACACTGAAGCTTTCTTT. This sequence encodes CSARAGQPMNTEAFF.

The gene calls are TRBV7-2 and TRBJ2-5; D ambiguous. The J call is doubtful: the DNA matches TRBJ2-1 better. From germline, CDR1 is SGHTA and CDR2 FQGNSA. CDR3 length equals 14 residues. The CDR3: CASSLDGHQETQFF. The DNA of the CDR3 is TGTGCCAGCAGCTTAGACGGCCACCAAGAGACCCAGTTCTTC.

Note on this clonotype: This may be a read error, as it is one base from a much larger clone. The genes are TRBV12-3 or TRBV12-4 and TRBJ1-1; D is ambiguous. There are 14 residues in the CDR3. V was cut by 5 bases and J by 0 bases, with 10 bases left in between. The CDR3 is CASSVRVMNTEAFF. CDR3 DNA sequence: TGTGCCAGCAGTGTACGGGTCATGAACACTGAAGCTTTCTTT.

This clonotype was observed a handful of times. CDR3 DNA: TGTGCCAGCAGTATCGGGGCTAACGAGCAGTACTTC. This codes for CASSIGANEQYF. The rearrangement uses TRBV12-3 or TRBV12-4 and TRBJ2-7, with D perhaps given as TRBD1 or TRBD2 (5 bases each). Trimming removed 5 bases from V and 5 bases from J, with 10 bases in between. This CDR3 spans 12 amino acids.

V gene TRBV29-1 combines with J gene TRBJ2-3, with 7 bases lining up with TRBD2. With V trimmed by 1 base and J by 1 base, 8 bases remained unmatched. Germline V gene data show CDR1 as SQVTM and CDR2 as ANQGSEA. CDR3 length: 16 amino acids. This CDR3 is CSVEVGGGEGTDTQYF. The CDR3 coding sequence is TGCAGCGTTGAAGTGGGGGGGGGGGAAGGCACAGATACGCAGTATTTT.